A single T cell receptor beta chain is shown here with its context. This clonotype was recorded only once. Its recognized antigen is unknown. No base qualities exist here, and no much larger clone lies one base off it. The CDR1 and CDR2 encoded by the germline V gene (reference sequence) are DFQATT and SNEGSKA. A distance of 18 bases separates the germline ends of V and J, which lose 6 bases and 2 bases respectively. The CDR3 contains 15 residues, cysteine and phenylalanine counted. The CDR3 DNA has 45 bases and is translated from base 1. TCR beta repertoires were profiled from peripheral blood of about a dozen young patients with multiple sclerosis to demonstrate the VDJtools post-analysis software. Multiple sclerosis patients were children and adolescents aged about 6 to 17 years. Libraries came from PCR. Sequencer: Illumina HiSeq 2500. To reduce PCR and sequencing biases, unique molecular identifiers were incorporated into the TCR beta cDNA libraries. Some 500,000 cDNA molecules were obtained for every 1 to 10 million input T cells, so each molecule roughly corresponded to one T cell. The patient libraries were prepared and sequenced using the same protocol as the earlier healthy control dataset. Within a given batch, samples were prepared together, multiplexed and sequenced on the same HiSeq lane. As for the authors' bioinformatics: Raw barcoded reads were processed with MIGEC, and single-read molecular identifier groups were discarded before consensus assembly and CDR3 extraction. VDJtools was used for post-analysis of the clonotype tables, and diversity was normalized by down-sampling every dataset to the size of the smallest sample. In repertoire overlap clustering, CDR3 amino acid sequences, but not nucleotide sequences, were matched to correct batch-related cross-sample contamination. TCRdb reprocessed the public reads (quality trimming at Q25 with fastp, clone calling with MiXCR) and kept in-frame beta chains. A single entry per CDR3 protein holds the most common genes and DNA from its merged rows. TCRdb, not the authors, supplied the V and J calls. The table for this sample lists roughly 730,000 distinct CDR3 sequences; roughly 30% of them were counted only once. The ten largest clones take up around 0.56% of the sample.

The sample originates from a study of post-analysis software for immune sequencing data (dated by TCRdb to the mid-2010s). For the study in its entirety: The recorded disease courses included relapsing-remitting, secondary progressive and progressive-relapsing multiple sclerosis, and some patients had no subtype annotation. Patient repertoires were compared against some twelve previously published healthy control repertoires from donors aged about 6 to 25 years. A subset of samples was prepared in parallel using single-end sample barcoding, then pooled and co-amplified after Illumina adapter ligation. On the study overall, not on this receptor specifically: Patients showed significantly higher frequencies than controls for about five TRBV segments, among them TRBV5-6, TRBV5-1 and TRBV20-1. Multiple sclerosis patients had significantly lower normalized Chao1 diversity than controls, a result that suggests substantial peripheral T-cell clonal expansion. The control group was slightly older than the multiple sclerosis patient group. Direct clustering with F measure showed strong co-clustering of samples prepared in the same batch, prompting a batch-effect correction.

The chain is assembled from TRBV20-1 and TRBJ2-3; a tentative D match to TRBD2 spans 5 bases. Input material: blood. The origin of this receptor is a girl between 5 and 17 years old with multiple sclerosis. The CDR3 has the sequence CSAATSGVYTDTQYF. The sequence in DNA is TGCAGTGCAGCCACTTCCGGGGTTTACACAGATACGCAGTATTTT.